This TCR beta chain was identified in a study of monozygotic twins with inflammatory bowel disease. TCRdb reprocessed the 5' RACE reads, with one entry per CDR3 protein and no DNA. The table for this sample gives a few hundred thousand distinct CDR3 sequences. The CDR3 contains 13 residues. CDR1 and CDR2 (germline): KGHDR, SFDVKD. The V call is TRBV24-1, the J call TRBJ1-5; TCRdb calls TRBD1, which cannot be checked without DNA. The sequencing input was blood. The TCR originated in a human donor with ulcerative colitis or Crohn's disease, or a healthy co-twin of an affected twin (not recorded which). The CDR3 spells CATSGDGNQPQHF.